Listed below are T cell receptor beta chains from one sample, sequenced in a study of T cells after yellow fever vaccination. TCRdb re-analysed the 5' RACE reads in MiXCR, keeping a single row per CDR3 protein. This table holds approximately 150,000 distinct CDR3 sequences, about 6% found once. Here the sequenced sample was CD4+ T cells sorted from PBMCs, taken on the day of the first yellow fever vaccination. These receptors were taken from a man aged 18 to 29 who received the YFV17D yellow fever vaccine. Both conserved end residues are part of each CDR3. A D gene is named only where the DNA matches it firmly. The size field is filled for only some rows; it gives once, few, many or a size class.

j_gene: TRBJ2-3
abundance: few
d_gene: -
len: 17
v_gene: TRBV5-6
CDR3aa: CASSLAKSWAGTDTQYF
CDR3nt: TGTGCCAGCAGCTTGGCCAAGTCGTGGGCGGGCACAGATACGCAGTATTTT

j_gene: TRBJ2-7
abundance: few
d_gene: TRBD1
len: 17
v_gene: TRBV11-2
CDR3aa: CASSFMPGQGAAQEQYF
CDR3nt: TGTGCCAGCAGCTTTATGCCCGGACAGGGGGCGGCTCAAGAGCAGTACTTC

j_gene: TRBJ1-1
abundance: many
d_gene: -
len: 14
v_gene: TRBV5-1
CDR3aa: CASSSGAANTEAFF
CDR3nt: TGCGCCAGCAGCTCGGGGGCGGCGAACACTGAAGCTTTCTTT

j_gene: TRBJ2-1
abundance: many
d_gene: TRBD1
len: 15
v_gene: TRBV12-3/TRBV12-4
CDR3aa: CASAHWDRAYNEQFF
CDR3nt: TGTGCCAGCGCACATTGGGACAGGGCCTACAATGAGCAGTTCTTC

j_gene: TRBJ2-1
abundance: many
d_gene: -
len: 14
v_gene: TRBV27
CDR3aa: CASSLRTGQGEQFF
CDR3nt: TGTGCCAGCAGTTTACGAACTGGCCAGGGGGAGCAGTTCTTC

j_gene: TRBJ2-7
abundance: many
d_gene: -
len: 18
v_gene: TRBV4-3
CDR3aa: CASSQDAPTQASSYEQYF
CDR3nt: TGCGCCAGCAGCCAAGATGCACCTACGCAGGCTTCCTCCTACGAGCAGTACTTC

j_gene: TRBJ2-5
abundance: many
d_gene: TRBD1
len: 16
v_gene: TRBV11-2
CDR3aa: CASSLDGRGREETQYF
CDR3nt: TGTGCCAGCAGCTTAGATGGCAGGGGGCGGGAAGAGACCCAGTACTTC

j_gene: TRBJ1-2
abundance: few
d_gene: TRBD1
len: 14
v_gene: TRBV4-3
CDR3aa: CASSRRQGQYGYTF
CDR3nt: TGCGCCAGCAGCCGTCGACAGGGACAATATGGCTACACCTTC

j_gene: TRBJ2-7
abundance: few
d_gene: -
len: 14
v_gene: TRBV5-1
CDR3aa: CASSSRDGSYEQYF
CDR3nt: TGCGCCAGCAGCTCCCGGGACGGCTCCTACGAGCAGTACTTC

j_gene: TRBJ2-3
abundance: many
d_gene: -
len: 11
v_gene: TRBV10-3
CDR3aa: CAATSGDTQYF
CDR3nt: TGTGCCGCCACCTCAGGGGATACGCAGTATTTT

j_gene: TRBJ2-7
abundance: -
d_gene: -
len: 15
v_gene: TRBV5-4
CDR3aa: CASSLFYRGEREQYF
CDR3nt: TGTGCCAGCAGCTTGTTTTATAGGGGTGAACGGGAGCAGTACTTC

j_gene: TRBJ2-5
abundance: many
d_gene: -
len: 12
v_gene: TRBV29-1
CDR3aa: CSGKRGSETQYF
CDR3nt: TGCAGCGGGAAAAGGGGTTCGGAGACCCAGTACTTC

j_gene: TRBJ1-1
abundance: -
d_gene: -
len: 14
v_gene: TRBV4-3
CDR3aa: CASSQVGRETEAFF
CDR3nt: TGCGCCAGCAGCCAAGTGGGGCGGGAGACTGAAGCTTTCTTT

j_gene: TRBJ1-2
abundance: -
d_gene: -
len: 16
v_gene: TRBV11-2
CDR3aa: CASSLEPAVGSRGYTF
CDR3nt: TGTGCCAGCAGCTTAGAGCCGGCTGTAGGGTCTAGGGGCTACACCTTC

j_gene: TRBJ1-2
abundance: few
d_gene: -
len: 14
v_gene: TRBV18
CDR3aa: CASSPLSRGDGYTF
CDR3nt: TGTGCCAGCTCACCATTAAGCAGGGGAGATGGCTACACCTTC

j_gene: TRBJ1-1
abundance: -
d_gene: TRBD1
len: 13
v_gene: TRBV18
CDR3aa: CASSRSRGPEAFF
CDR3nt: TGTGCCAGCTCACGCAGCAGGGGGCCAGAAGCTTTCTTT

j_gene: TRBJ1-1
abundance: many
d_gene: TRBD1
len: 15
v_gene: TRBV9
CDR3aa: CASSVAPTGHTEAFF
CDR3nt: TGTGCCAGCAGCGTAGCACCGACAGGGCACACTGAAGCTTTCTTT

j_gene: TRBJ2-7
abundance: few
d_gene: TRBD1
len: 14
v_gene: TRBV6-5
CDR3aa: CASSYSKGAYEQYF
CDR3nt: TGTGCCAGCAGTTACTCGAAGGGGGCGTACGAGCAGTACTTC

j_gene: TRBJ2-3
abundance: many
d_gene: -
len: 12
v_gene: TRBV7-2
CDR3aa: CASSSYTDTQYF
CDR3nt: TGTGCCAGCAGCTCCTACACAGATACGCAGTATTTT

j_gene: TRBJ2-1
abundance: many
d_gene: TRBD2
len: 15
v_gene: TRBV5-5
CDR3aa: CASSVAGVSYNEQFF
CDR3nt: TGTGCCAGCAGCGTAGCGGGGGTTTCCTACAATGAGCAGTTCTTC

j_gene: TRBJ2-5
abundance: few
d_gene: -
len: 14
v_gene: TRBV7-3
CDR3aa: CASSLGGGSETQYF
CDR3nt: TGTGCCAGCAGCTTAGGCGGAGGTTCGGAGACCCAGTACTTC

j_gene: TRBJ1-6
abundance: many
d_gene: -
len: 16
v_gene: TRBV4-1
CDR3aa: CASSHQDGGLLWPLHF
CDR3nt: TGCGCCAGCAGCCACCAAGACGGCGGCCTGCTATGGCCCCTCCACTTT

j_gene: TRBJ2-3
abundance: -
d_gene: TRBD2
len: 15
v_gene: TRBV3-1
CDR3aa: CASSLAGGPGDTQYF
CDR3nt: TGTGCCAGCAGCCTGGCGGGGGGGCCTGGAGATACGCAGTATTTT

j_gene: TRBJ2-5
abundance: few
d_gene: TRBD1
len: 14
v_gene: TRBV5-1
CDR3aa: CASSGGQGIETQYF
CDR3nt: TGCGCCAGCAGCGGCGGACAGGGAATAGAGACCCAGTACTTC

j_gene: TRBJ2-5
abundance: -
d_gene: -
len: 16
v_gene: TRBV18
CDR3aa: CASSPRSAGYQETQYF
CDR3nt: TGTGCCAGCTCACCACGTAGCGCGGGTTATCAAGAGACCCAGTACTTC

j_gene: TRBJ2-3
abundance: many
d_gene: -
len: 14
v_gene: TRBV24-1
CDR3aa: CATSVSGAPDTQYF
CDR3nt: TGTGCCACCAGTGTATCGGGGGCCCCAGATACGCAGTATTTT

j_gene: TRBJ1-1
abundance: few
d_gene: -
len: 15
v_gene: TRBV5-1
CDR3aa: CASSLASNLNTEAFF
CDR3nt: TGCGCCAGCAGCTTGGCCTCGAACCTGAACACTGAAGCTTTCTTT

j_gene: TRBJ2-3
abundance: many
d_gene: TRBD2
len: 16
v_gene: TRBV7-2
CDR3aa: CASSLVSSGYTDTQYF
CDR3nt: TGTGCCAGCAGCTTAGTTTCTAGCGGGTACACAGATACGCAGTATTTT

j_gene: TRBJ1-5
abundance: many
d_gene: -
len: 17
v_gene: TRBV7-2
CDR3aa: CASSLIGAAGESQPQHF
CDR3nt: TGTGCCAGCAGCTTAATCGGTGCGGCCGGGGAAAGTCAGCCCCAGCATTTT

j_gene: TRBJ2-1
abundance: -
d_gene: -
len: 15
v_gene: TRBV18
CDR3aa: CASSPWSGKYNEQFF
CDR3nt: TGTGCCAGCTCACCATGGTCGGGGAAATACAATGAGCAGTTCTTC

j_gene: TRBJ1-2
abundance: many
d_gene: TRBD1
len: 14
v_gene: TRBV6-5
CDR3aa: CASSYSRGDRPYTF
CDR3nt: TGTGCCAGCAGTTACTCGAGGGGGGACAGACCCTACACCTTC

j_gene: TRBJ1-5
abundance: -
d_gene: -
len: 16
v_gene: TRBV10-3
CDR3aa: CAISESVGGSHQPQHF
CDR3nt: TGTGCCATCAGTGAGTCTGTTGGGGGTTCACATCAGCCCCAGCATTTT

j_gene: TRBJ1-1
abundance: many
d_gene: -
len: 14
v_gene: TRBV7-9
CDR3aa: CASSPGRASTEAFF
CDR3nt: TGTGCCAGCAGCCCAGGACGGGCGAGCACTGAAGCTTTCTTT

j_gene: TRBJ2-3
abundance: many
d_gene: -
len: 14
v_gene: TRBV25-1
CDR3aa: CASRSRFSTDTQYF
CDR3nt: TGTGCCAGCAGATCACGGTTTAGCACAGATACGCAGTATTTT

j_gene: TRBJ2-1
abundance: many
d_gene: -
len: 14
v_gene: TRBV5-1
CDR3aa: CATQDTPSYNEQFF
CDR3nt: TGCGCCACCCAGGACACTCCTTCCTACAATGAGCAGTTCTTC

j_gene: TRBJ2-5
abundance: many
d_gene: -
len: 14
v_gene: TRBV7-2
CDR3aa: CASSLAGGVETQYF
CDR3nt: TGTGCCAGCAGCTTAGCAGGGGGGGTAGAGACCCAGTACTTC